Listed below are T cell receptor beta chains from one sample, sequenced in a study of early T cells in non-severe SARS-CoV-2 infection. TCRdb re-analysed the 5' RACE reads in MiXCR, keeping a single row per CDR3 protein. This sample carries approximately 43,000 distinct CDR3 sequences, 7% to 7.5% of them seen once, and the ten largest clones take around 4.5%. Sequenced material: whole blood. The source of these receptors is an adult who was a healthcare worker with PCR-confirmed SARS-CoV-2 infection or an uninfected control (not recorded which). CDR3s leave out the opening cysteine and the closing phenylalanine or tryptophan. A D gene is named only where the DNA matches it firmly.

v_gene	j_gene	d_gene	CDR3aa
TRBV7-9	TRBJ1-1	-	ASSLAGQNTEAF
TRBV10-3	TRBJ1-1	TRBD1	AISPTGVTEAF
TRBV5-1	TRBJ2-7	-	ASSRAGTYEQY
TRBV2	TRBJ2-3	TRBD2	ASSEARASGADTQY
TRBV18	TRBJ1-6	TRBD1	ASSPSQGGSSYNSPLH
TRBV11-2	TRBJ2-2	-	ASSLEGTNTGELF
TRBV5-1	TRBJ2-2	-	ASSSVMAGELF
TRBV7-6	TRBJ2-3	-	ASSPRGTLTDTQY
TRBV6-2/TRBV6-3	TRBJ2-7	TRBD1	ASTSDRGSYEQY
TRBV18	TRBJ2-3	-	ASSARVSTDTQY
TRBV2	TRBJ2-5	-	ASNQGGEETQY
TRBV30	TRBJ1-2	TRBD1	AWSEGQDYGYT
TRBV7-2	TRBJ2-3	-	ASSSGTGFGTDTQY
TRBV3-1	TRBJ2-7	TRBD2	ASRALSGGSSYEQY
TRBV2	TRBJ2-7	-	ASSPGAYEQY
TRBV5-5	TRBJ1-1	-	ASSRNREMNTEAF
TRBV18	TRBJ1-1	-	ASCRNSNTEAF
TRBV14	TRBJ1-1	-	ASSLVNTEAF
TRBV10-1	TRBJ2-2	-	ASSRDGNTGELF
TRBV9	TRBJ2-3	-	ASSVRTTDTQY
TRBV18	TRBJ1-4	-	ASSPFTETNEKLF
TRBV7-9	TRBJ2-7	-	ASSLSGDEQY
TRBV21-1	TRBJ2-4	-	ASSKDGPQANIQY
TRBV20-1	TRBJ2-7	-	SARPPRAYGYEQY
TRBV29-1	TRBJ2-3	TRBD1	SVGQGLTDTQY
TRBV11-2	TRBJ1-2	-	ASSLVNMGIIGYT
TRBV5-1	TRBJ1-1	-	ASSLIRLGTEAF
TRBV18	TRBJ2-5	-	ASSPSQETQY
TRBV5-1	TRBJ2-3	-	ASSREGQTYTDTQY
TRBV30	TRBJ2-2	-	AWSVGGELF
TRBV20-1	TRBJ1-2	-	SADTANGYT
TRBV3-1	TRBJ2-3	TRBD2	ASSFSGTSASTDTQY
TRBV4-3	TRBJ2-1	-	ASSQVKKGDSYNEQF
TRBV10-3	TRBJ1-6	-	AIRDTYNSPLH
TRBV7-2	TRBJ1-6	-	ASSRGGSSYNSPLH
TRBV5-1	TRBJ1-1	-	ASSLVEAGAPGKAF
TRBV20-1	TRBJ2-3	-	SAARTRGATDTQY
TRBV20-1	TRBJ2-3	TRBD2	SARPPGLAGAIDTQY
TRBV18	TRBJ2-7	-	ASSPGPLLHEQY
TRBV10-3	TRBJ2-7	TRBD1	AISSRGQDEQY
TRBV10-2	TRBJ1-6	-	ASSAGFTLDSPLH
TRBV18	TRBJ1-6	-	ASSPLGTQNSPLH
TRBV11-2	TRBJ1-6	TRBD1	ASSLRWDSVSPLH
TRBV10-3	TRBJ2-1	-	AIRGAPYNEQF